The 12 T cell receptor beta chains presented below share a single source sample, sequenced in a study of CD8+ T cells in alopecia areata. Extraction and reverse transcription of RNA yielded cDNA as the sequencing template. Assay: immunoSEQ multiplex PCR; the TCRdb copy retains only in-frame clones and omits some. Here the sample spans over 150,000 clones, about 63% being singletons. The sample was CD4+ T cells sorted from blood, taken at week 0. The receptors stem from a human donor with alopecia areata.

The sample holds a few counts of this clone. Given a far larger clone just one base away, this is likely a sequencing read error. The chain links TRBV5-1 to TRBJ2-7; TRBD1 aligns across 9 bases. CDR1 and CDR2 (germline): SGHRS, YFSETQ. This CDR3 is built from 14 residues. Germline trimming cut 3 bases from V and 2 bases from J; bases unmatched to any gene: 3. The CDR3 sequence: CASSSGTGTYEQYF. DNA for the CDR3: TGCGCCAGCAGCTCCGGGACAGGGACCTACGAGCAGTACTTC.

V and J are TRBV5-1 and TRBJ2-2; D perhaps matches TRBD1 (5 bases). Trimming left V 2 bases short and J 7 bases short, with 12 bases between. This CDR3 has 14 amino acids. CDR1 SGHRS and CDR2 YFSETQ come from the germline V gene. The CDR3 sequence is CASSLSQAYGELFF. The CDR3 DNA sequence: TGCGCCAGCAGCTTATCACAGGCGTACGGGGAGCTGTTTTTT.

The chain has TRBV29-1 and TRBJ2-1, with 7 bases that match TRBD1. This CDR3 region has 12 residues. CDR1 is SQVTM and CDR2 is ANQGSEA in the germline V gene. Trimming removed 4 bases from V and 13 bases from J; junction bases left unmatched: 10. The CDR3 sequence is CSVGQGETFQFF. CDR3 nucleotides: TGCAGCGTTGGGCAGGGGGAAACGTTTCAGTTCTTC.

This clone was counted a few times. This sequence joins TRBV7-3 and TRBJ2-7; D may match TRBD1 or TRBD2 (5 bases each). V was pared by 5 bases and J by 13 bases, with 18 bases between. Germline values: CDR1 SGHTA, CDR2 FQGTGA. The CDR3 spans 12 residues. CDR3 sequence: CASSGTGSSLYF. The CDR3 DNA reads as TGTGCCAGCAGCGGGACCGGGTCCTCGCTCTACTTC.

The CDR3 DNA is TGTGCCAGCAGCGGAGGACCGTCAGATACGCAGTATTTT. Amino acid sequence: CASSGGPSDTQYF. The chain has TRBV9 and TRBJ2-3; D not certain. The CDR3 sequence is 13 residues long. The germline gives CDR1 SGDLS, CDR2 YYNGEE. V dropped 3 bases and J dropped 4 bases, with 9 bases sitting between them.

The chain links TRBV2 to TRBJ1-6; 8 bases are shared with TRBD1. CDR1 SNHLY and CDR2 FYNNEI come from the germline V gene. This CDR3 spans 14 amino acids. The junction had 6 bases not matched to a gene; V was cut back by 6 bases and J by 8 bases. The CDR3: CASRDRDGHSPLHF. The DNA of the CDR3 is TGTGCCAGCAGGGACAGGGATGGTCATTCACCCCTCCACTTT.

This clone has only one observation. J is TRBJ2-2 and V is TRBV25-1, with unresolved D. Per the germline V gene, CDR1 is MGHDK and CDR2 is SYGVNS. V was shortened by 2 bases and J by 2 bases, with 6 bases between the two germline ends. There are 14 residues in the CDR3. This CDR3 reads CASSEQPNTGELFF. DNA of the CDR3: TGTGCCAGCAGTGAACAGCCCAACACCGGGGAGCTGTTTTTT.

This chain uses TRBV6-5 with TRBJ1-2; 10 nucleotides match TRBD1. Trimming took 5 bases from V and 7 from J; bases not matched to a gene: 10. The CDR3 runs 15 residues. Germline assignment: CDR1 MNHEY and CDR2 SVGAGI. CDR3 nucleotides: TGTGCCAGCAGTCAAGGGGACAGGGGTCCGGGTGGCTACACCTTC. Its protein product is CASSQGDRGPGGYTF.

The chain is built from TRBV9 and TRBJ1-2, with 8 bases aligning to TRBD1. Germline V gives CDR1 SGDLS, CDR2 YYNGEE. V lost 3 bases to trimming and J lost 6 bases; unmatched junction nucleotides: 10. The CDR3 is 15 residues long. CDR3 residues: CASSGQQGGEDGYTF. CDR3 in DNA: TGTGCCAGCAGCGGACAACAGGGGGGTGAGGATGGCTACACCTTC.

The gene calls are TRBV30 and TRBJ2-5, with D possibly TRBD1 on 8 matching bases. Germline V lookup: CDR1 GTSNPN, CDR2 SVGIG (reference sequence). The CDR3 runs to 15 residues. The germline V and J ends were trimmed by 5 bases and 7 bases, with 23 bases remaining between them. The CDR3 nucleotides are TGTGCCTGGCGTGGGGGGGCAGGGGGCGCGGGGACCCAGTACTTC. It yields the protein CAWRGGAGGAGTQYF.

The chain has TRBV30 and TRBJ1-6, with TRBD1 matching over 8 bases. V was pared by 5 bases and J by 6 bases, with 12 bases of the junction left unmatched. CDR1 is GTSNPN and CDR2 is SVGIG in the germline V gene (reference sequence). CDR3 length equals 16 residues. The CDR3 loop is CAWRQPSGGGNSPLHF. CDR3 nucleotides: TGTGCCTGGCGACAACCTTCAGGGGGCGGTAATTCACCCCTCCACTTT.

This chain uses TRBV29-1 with TRBJ2-5; 10 positions agree with TRBD1. This CDR3 comprises 15 residues. V gave up 6 bases and J gave up 5 bases; unmatched junction bases: 12. Germline V gene data show CDR1 as SQVTM and CDR2 as ANQGSEA. CDR3 sequence (DNA): TGCAGCGTGGCGGCGACAGGGGGCGGTAAGGAGACCCAGTACTTC. Protein sequence: CSVAATGGGKETQYF.